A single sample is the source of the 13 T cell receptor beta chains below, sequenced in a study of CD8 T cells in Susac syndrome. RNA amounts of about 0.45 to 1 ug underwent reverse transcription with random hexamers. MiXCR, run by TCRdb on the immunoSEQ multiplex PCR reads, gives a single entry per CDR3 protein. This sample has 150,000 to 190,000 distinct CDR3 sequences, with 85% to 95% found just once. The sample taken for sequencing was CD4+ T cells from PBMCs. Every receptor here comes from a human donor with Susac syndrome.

CDR3 sequence reads: CASSSAGAGISYEQYF. The CDR3, as DNA: TGTGCCAGCAGCTCCGCCGGGGCAGGCATCTCCTACGAGCAGTACTTC. The chain couples TRBV5-4 to TRBJ2-7, with D perhaps assigned TRBD1 or TRBD2 (5 bases each). CDR1 and CDR2 (germline): SGHNT, YYREEE (reference sequence). This CDR3 is 16 amino acids long. V was shortened by 3 bases and J by 0 bases, with 16 bases between the two germline ends.

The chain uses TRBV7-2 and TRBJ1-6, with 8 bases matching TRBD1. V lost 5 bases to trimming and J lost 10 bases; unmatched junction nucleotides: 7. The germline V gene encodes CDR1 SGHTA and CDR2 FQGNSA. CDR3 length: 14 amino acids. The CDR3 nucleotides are TGTGCCAGCAGCCTCGGACAGGGAGAATCACCCCTCCACTTT. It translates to CASSLGQGESPLHF.

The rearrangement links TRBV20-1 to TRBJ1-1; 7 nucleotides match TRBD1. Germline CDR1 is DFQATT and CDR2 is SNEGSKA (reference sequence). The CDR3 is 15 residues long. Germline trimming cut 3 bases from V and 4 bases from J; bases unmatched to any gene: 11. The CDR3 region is CSARVRQGTGTEAFF. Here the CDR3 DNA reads TGCAGTGCTAGGGTTCGACAGGGAACGGGCACTGAAGCTTTCTTT.

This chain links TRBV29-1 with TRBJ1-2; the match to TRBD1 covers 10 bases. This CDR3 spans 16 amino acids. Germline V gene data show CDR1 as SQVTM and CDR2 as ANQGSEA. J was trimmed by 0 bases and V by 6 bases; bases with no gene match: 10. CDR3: CSVNPGQGLANYGYTF. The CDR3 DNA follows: TGCAGCGTGAATCCGGGACAGGGGCTAGCTAACTATGGCTACACCTTC.

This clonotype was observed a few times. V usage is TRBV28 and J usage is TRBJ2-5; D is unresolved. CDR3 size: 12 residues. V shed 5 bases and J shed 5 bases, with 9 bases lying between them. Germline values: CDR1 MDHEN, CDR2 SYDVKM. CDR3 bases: TGTGCCAGCAGTCAACTCCGGGAGACCCAGTACTTC. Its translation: CASSQLRETQYF.

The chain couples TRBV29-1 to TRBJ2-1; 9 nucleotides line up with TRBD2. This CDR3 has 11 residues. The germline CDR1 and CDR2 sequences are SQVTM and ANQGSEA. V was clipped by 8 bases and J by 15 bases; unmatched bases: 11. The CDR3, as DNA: TGCAGCCGATCTCGCGGGGGGGCCAGGTTCTTC. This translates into CSRSRGGARFF.

DNA for the CDR3: TGCAGTGCTAGTTCCCGCGGTAGCGGGGCTTCAGATACGCAGTATTTT. It codes for CSASSRGSGASDTQYF. The chain is built from TRBV20-1 and TRBJ2-3, with 8 nucleotides matching TRBD2. This CDR3 region has 16 residues. Germline V CDR1 and CDR2: DFQATT, SNEGSKA (reference sequence). The ends lost 3 bases at V and 4 bases at J; junction bases unmatched: 12.

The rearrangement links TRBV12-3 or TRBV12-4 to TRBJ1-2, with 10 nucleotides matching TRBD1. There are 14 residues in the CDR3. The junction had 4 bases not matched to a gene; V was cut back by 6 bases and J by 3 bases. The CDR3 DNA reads TGTGCCAGCAGCGTAGGGACAGGGGACTATGGCTACACCTTC. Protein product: CASSVGTGDYGYTF.

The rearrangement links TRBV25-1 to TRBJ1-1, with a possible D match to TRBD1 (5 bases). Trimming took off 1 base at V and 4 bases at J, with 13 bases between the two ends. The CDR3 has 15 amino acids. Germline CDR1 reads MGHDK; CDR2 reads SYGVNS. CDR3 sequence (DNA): TGTGCCAGCAGTGAATGGGGCAGCTCCACCACTGAAGCTTTCTTT. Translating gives CASSEWGSSTTEAFF.

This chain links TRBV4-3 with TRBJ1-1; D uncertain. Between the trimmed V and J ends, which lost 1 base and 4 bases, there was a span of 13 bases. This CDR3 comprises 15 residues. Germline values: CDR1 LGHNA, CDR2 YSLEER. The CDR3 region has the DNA TGCGCCAGCAGCCAAGCGGGCCCCGGAGGCACTGAAGCTTTCTTT. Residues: CASSQAGPGGTEAFF.

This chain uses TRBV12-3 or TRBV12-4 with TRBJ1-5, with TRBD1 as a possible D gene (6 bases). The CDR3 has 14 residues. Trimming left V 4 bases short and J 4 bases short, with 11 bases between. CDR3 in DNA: TGTGCCAGCAGTTCACAGGGAAGAAATCAGCCCCAGCATTTT. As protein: CASSSQGRNQPQHF.

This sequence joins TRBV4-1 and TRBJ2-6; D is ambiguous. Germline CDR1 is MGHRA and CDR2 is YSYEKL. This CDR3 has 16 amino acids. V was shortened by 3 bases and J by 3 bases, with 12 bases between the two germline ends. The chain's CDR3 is CASSQLTISGANVLTF. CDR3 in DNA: TGCGCCAGCAGCCAGCTCACGATTAGTGGGGCCAACGTCCTGACTTTC.

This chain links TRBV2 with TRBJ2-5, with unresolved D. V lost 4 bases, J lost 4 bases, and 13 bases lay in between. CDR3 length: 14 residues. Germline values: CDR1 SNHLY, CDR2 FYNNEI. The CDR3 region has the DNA TGTGCCAGCAGTGGGCAGCCGACCGGAGAGACCCAGTACTTC. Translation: CASSGQPTGETQYF.